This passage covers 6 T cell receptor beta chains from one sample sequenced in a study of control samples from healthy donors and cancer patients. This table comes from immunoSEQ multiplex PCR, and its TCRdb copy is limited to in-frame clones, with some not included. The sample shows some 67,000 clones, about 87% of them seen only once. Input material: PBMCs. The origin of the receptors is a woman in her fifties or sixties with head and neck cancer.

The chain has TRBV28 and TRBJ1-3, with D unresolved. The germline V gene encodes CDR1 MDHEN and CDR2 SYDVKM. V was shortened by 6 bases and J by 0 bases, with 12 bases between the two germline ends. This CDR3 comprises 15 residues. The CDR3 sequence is CASRRRIVSGNTIYF. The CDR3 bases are TGTGCCAGCAGAAGACGAATCGTCTCTGGAAACACCATATATTTT. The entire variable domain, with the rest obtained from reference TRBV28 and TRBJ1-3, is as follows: DVKVTQSSRYLVKRTGEKVFLECVQDMDHENMFWYRQDPGLGLRLIYFSYDVKMKEKGDIPEGYSVSREKKERFSLILESASTNQTSMYLCASRRRIVSGNTIYFGEGSWLTVV.

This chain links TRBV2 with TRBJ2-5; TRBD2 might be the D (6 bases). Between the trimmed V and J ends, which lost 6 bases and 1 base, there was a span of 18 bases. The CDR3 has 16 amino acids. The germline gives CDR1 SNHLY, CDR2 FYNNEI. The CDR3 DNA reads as TGTGCCAGCAGGGGAGGCGGGACTTCAGCCCAAGAGACCCAGTACTTC. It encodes CASRGGGTSAQETQYF.

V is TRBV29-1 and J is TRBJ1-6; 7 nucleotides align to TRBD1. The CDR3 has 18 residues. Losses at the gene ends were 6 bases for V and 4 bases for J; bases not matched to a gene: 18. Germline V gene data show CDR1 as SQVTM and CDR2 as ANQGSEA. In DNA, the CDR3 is TGCAGCGTCCACCGGGGCGGACAGGAGTCCCCTTATAATTCACCCCTCCACTTT. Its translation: CSVHRGGQESPYNSPLHF.

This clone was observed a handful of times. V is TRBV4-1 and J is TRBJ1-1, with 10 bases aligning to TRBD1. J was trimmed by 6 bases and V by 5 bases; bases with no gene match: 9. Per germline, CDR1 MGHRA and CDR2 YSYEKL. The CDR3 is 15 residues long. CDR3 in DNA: TGCGCCAGCAGCAGGGACAGGGGCGCGGGCGCTGAAGCTTTCTTT. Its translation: CASSRDRGAGAEAFF.

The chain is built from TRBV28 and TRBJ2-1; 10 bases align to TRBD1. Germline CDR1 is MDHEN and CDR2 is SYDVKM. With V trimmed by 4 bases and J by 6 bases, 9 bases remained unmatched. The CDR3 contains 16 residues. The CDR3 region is CASSSPGQGRRNEQFF. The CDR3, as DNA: TGTGCCAGCAGTTCGCCGGGACAGGGGAGGCGCAATGAGCAGTTCTTC.

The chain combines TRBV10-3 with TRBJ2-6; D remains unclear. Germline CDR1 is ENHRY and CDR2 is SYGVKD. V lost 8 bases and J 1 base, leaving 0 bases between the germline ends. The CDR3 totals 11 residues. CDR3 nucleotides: TGTGCCATCTCTGGGGCCAACGTCCTGACTTTC. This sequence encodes CAISGANVLTF.